This T cell receptor beta chain was captured by sequencing in a study of beta chain features in type 1 diabetes. The study's findings and limits: TCRB CDR3s from Type 1 diabetes patients were moderately but significantly shorter in all four CD4+ subsets.

Trimming removed 5 bases at V and 4 bases at J, with 15 bases between. The CDR3 consists of 15 residues. Germline assignment: CDR1 SGHNT and CDR2 YYREEE (reference sequence). As for this clone: Its antigen is unidentified.

Expressed TCRB transcripts were sequenced, since all the RNA that had been isolated was reverse transcribed. Profiled with immunoSEQ multiplex PCR; TCRdb holds only in-frame clones, not every one. The table has hundreds of thousands of clones, over 10% seen once. Sample: naive CD4+ T cells from blood. The chain is built from TRBV5-4 and TRBJ2-2; D is tentatively TRBD1 or TRBD2 (6 bases each). The receptor was isolated from a man aged 18 to 29 with type 1 diabetes. The CDR3 is CASSPAKGGTGELFF. The CDR3 DNA follows: TGTGCCAGCAGTCCAGCCAAGGGGGGCACCGGGGAGCTGTTTTTT.